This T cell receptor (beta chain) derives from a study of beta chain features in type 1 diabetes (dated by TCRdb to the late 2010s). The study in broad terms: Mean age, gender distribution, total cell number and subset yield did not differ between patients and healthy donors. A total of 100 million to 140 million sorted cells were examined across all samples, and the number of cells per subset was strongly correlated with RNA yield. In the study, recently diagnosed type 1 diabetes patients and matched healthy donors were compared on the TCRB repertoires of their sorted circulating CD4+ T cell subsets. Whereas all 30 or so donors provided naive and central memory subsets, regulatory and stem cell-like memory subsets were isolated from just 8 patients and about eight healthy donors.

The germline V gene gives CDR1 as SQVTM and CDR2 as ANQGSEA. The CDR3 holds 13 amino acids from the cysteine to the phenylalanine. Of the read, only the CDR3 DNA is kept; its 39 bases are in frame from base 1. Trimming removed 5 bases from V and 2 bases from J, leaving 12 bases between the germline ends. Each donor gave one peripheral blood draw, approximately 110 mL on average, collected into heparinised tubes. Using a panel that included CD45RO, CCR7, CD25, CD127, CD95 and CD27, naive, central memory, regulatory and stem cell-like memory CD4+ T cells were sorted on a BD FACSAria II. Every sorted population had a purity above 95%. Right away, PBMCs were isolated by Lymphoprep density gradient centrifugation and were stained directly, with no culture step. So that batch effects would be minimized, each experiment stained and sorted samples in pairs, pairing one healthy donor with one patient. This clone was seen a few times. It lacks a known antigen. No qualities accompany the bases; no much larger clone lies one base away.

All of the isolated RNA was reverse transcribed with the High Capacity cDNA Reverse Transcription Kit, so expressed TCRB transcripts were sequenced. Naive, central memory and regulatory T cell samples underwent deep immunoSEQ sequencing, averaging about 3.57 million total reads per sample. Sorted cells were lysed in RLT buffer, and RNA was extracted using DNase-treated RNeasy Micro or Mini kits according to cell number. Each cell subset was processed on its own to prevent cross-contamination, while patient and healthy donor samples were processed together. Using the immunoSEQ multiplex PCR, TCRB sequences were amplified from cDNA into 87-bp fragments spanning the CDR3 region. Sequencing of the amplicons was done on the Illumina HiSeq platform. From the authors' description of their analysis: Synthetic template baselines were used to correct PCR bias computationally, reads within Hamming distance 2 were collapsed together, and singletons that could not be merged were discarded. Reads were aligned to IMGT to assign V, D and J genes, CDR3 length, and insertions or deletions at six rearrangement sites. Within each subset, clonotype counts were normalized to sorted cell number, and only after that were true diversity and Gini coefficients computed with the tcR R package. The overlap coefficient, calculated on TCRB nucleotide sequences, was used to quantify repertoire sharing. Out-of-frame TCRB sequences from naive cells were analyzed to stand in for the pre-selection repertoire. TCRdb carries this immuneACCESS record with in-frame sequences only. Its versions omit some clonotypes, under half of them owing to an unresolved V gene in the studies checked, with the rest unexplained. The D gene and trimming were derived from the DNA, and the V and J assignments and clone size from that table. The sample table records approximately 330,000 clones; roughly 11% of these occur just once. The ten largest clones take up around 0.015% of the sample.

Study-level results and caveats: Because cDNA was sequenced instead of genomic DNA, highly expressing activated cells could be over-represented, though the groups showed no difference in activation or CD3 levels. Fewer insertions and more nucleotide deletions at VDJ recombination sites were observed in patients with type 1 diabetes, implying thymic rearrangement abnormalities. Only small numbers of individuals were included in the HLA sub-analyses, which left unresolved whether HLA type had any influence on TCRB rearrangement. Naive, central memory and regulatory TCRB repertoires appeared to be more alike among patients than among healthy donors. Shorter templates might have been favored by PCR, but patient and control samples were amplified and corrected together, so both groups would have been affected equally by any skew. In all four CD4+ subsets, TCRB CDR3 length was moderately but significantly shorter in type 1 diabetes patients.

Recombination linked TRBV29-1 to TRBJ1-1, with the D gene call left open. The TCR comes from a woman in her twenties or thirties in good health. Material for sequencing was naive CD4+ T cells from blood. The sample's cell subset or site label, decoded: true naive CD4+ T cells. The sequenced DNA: TGCAGCGTTCAGGCAGGCCTTAACACTGAAGCTTTCTTT. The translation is CSVQAGLNTEAFF.